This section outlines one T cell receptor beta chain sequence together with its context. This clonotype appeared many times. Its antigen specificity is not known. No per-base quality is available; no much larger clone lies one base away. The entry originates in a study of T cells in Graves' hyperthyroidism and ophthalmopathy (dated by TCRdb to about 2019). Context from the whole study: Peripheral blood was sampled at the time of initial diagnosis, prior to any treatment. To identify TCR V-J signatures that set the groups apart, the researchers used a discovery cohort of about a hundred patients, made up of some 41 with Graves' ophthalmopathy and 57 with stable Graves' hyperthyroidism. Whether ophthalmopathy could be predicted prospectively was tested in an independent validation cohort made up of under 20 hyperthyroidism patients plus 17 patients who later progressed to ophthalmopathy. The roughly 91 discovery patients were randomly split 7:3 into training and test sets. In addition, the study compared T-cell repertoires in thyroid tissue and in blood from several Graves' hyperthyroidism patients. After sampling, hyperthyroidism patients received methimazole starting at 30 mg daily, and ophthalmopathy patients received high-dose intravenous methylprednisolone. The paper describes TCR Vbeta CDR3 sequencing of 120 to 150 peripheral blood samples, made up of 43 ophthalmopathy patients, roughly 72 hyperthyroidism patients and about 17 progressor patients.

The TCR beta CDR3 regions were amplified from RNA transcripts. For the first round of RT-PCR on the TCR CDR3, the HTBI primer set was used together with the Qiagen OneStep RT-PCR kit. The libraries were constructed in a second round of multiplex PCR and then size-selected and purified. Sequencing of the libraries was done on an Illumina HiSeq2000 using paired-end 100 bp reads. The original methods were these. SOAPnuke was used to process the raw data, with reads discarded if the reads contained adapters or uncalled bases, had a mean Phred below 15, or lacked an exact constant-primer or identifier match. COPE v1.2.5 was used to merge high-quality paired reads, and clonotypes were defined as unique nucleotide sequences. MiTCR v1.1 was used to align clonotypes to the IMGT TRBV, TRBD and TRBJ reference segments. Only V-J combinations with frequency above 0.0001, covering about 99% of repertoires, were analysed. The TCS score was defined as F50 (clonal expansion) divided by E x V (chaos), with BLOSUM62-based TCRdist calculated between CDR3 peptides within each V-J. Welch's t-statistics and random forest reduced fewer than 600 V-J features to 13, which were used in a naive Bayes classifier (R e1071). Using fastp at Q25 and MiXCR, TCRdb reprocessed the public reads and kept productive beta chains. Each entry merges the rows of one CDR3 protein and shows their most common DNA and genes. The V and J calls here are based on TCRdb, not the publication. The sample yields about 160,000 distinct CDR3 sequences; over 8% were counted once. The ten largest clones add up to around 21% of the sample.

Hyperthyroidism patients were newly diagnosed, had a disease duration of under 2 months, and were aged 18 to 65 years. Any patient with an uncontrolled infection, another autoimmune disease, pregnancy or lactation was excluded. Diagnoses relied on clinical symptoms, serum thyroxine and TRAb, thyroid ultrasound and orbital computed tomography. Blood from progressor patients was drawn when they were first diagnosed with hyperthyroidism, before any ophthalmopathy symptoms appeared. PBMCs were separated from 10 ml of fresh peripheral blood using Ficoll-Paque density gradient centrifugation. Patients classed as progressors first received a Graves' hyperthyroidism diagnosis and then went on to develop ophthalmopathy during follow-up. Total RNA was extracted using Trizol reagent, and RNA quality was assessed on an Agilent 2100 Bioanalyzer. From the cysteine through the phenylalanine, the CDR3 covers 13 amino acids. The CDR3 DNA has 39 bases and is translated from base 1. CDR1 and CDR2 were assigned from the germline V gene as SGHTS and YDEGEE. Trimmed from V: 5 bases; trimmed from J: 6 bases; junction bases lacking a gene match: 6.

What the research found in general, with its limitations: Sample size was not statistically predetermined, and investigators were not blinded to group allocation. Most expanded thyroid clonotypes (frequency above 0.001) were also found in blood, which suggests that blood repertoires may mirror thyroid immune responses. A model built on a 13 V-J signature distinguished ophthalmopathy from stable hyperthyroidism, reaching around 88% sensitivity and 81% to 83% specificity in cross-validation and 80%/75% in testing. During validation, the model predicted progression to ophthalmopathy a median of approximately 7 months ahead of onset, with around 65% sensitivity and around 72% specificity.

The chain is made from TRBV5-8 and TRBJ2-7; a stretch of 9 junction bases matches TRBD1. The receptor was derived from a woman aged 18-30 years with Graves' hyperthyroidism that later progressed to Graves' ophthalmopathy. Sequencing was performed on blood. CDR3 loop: CASRPMTGGEQYF. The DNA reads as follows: TGTGCCAGCAGACCTATGACAGGGGGCGAGCAGTACTTC.